This T cell receptor (beta chain) is drawn from a study of blood T cell repertoires in COVID-19. The overall study: In each case, the material was cDNA or gDNA derived from T cells, B-cell-depleted T cells, or PBMCs.

Original processing notes: Reference gene primers were amplified, and this amplification served to estimate nucleated cell counts. The data were produced by immunoSEQ multiplex PCR, yet TCRdb's version contains in-frame clones alone and is incomplete. That table is the source of V, J and clone size, and D and trimming were worked out from the DNA. The data contain approximately 190,000 clones, about 85% of them seen just once; the ten biggest clones take up 20% to 25%. The CDR3 contains 14 residues. Germline CDR1 reads MNHNS; CDR2 reads SASEGT. Deletions cut 2 bases from V and 4 bases from J, with 8 bases between. Cohorts were determined from participant-reported clinical history.

The chain links TRBV6-1 to TRBJ2-2; D is uncertain. The origin of this receptor is a middle-aged woman in a cohort exposed to, infected with or recovered from COVID-19 (not recorded which). The source material was PBMCs or T cells enriched from blood (not recorded which). This CDR3 reads CASSEYGATGELFF. CDR3 bases: TGTGCCAGCAGTGAATACGGAGCCACCGGGGAGCTGTTTTTT.